These T cell receptor beta chains were read from a single sample in a study of cytomegalovirus exposure and HLA in healthy donors. Profiling relied on immunoSEQ multiplex PCR, and the TCRdb table lists in-frame clones only, not all of them. The sample consists of approximately 95,000 clones, under 85% of them appearing once. The sample taken for sequencing was PBMCs. All receptors come from a young man in good health and CMV-seropositive. CDR3s include the opening cysteine and the closing phenylalanine or tryptophan. The order of the fields is V gene, clone size, J gene, D gene, CDR3 DNA, CDR3 protein. D genes are given only for firm matches. Clone size appears in some rows only: once, few, many, or a class for an expanded clone.

TRBV20-1,.,TRBJ2-5,.,TGCAGTGCTAGTCTTGAGACCCAGTACTTC,CSASLETQYF
TRBV18,.,TRBJ2-5,TRBD1,TGTGCCAGCTCACCCCCCCTGCTGGGACAGCGTTATTCGAAGACCCAGTACTTC,CASSPPLLGQRYSKTQYF
TRBV5-1,few,TRBJ2-7,TRBD2,TGCGCCAGCAGCCTTTACAGCGGGGACTACGAGCAGTACTTC,CASSLYSGDYEQYF
TRBV27,.,TRBJ2-3,TRBD2,TGTGCCAGCAGTTTAGGGGTAGCGGGGGGGGCAGATACGCAGTATTTT,CASSLGVAGGADTQYF
TRBV4-1,once,TRBJ1-2,.,TGCGCCAGCAGCCAAGACTTACGCGGCAACTATGGCTACACCTTC,CASSQDLRGNYGYTF
TRBV25-1,.,TRBJ2-2,.,TGTGCCAGCAGTGGCCCTATGGGGGAGCTGTTTTTT,CASSGPMGELFF
TRBV6-6,.,TRBJ2-7,.,TGTGCCAGCAGTTACTCGTCACAGGCCTACGAGCAGTACTTC,CASSYSSQAYEQYF
TRBV5-1,.,TRBJ2-5,.,TGCGCCAGCAGCCTTGATATCGGGTCGGGACAAGAGACCCAGTACTTC,CASSLDIGSGQETQYF
TRBV27,.,TRBJ2-7,.,TGTGCCAGCAGTTTTGGCAGGGGTTACGAGCAGTACTTC,CASSFGRGYEQYF
TRBV7-9,.,TRBJ2-1,TRBD1,TGTGCCAGCAGCTTCGGACAGGGCCTCCAAGATGAGCAGTTCTTC,CASSFGQGLQDEQFF
TRBV4-1,.,TRBJ2-7,TRBD1,TGCGCCAGCAGCATCCGGACAGGGGATAACTACGAGCAGTACTTC,CASSIRTGDNYEQYF
TRBV4-2,.,TRBJ2-1,.,TGTGCCAGCAGCCAAGAGGGGGCGGGGGCCGTAGGGGATGAGCAGTTCTTC,CASSQEGAGAVGDEQFF
TRBV5-1,.,TRBJ2-1,TRBD2,TGCGCCAGCAGCTCCCCGGGACTAGCGGGCCACAATGAGCAGTTCTTC,CASSSPGLAGHNEQFF
TRBV30,.,TRBJ1-3,.,TGTGCCCGCCGGACAGCTCAAAACACCATATATTTT,CARRTAQNTIYF
TRBV27,.,TRBJ2-2,TRBD1,TGTGCCAGCGGGGAATCCGACAGGGCGAACACCGGGGAGCTGTTTTTT,CASGESDRANTGELFF
TRBV19,.,TRBJ2-7,TRBD1,TGTGCCAGTAGCCAGAGAGGGGGACAGGGATCCTACGAGCAGTACTTC,CASSQRGGQGSYEQYF
TRBV10-3,.,TRBJ1-2,TRBD1,TGTGCCATCAGTCGGACAGGGAACTATGGCTACACCTTC,CAISRTGNYGYTF
TRBV10-1,.,TRBJ2-1,TRBD2,TGCGCCAGCAGTCCGGGACTAGCGGGGGGGCAATTCTTC,CASSPGLAGGQFF
TRBV5-5,.,TRBJ2-7,.,TGTGCCAGCAGCGGAGACAGGAGCGCTTACGAGCAGTACTTC,CASSGDRSAYEQYF
TRBV10-1,few,TRBJ2-7,TRBD1,TGCGCCAGCATCCAACGGACAGGGGCCTACGAGCAGTACTTC,CASIQRTGAYEQYF
TRBV18,.,TRBJ1-5,.,TGTGCCAGCTCACCAAGTCGCAGGGATCAGCCCCAGCATTTT,CASSPSRRDQPQHF
TRBV4-1,.,TRBJ1-2,TRBD1,TGCGCCAGCAGCCAAAGGGACAGGGAAGAATATGGCTACACCTTC,CASSQRDREEYGYTF
TRBV7-8,.,TRBJ2-7,.,TGTGCCAGCAGCCCCCGCGGCCAGCGGGTCTACGAGCAGTACTTC,CASSPRGQRVYEQYF
TRBV5-4,.,TRBJ2-2,TRBD2,TGTGCCAGCAGCCCCCCTAGCGGGGGGGCGGCCGGAGAGCTGTTTTTT,CASSPPSGGAAGELFF
TRBV5-1,.,TRBJ1-6,.,TGCGCCAGCAGCTTTTACAGTGCAGGAAATTCACCCCTCCACTTT,CASSFYSAGNSPLHF
TRBV15,.,TRBJ2-7,TRBD2,TGTGCCACCAGCAGAGAAGTTTTGGGGGGGAGCTACGAGCAGTACTTC,CATSREVLGGSYEQYF
TRBV7-7,.,TRBJ1-5,.,TGTGCCAGCAGCCGAGACAGAAATCAGCCCCAGCATTTT,CASSRDRNQPQHF
TRBV11-2,once,TRBJ1-1,.,TGTGCCAGCAGCTTAGGGCTGGGCCAGAACACTGAAGCTTTCTTT,CASSLGLGQNTEAFF
TRBV6-6,few,TRBJ1-1,.,TGTGCCAGCAGTTACTCGTACGGGTTCACTGAAGCTTTCTTT,CASSYSYGFTEAFF
TRBV19,.,TRBJ1-6,TRBD1,TGTGCCAGTAGTATCTCCACCCTCGGACAGGGGACCCCCCCCAGCTCCTATAATTCACCCCTCCACTTT,CASSISTLGQGTPPSSYNSPLHF
TRBV6-1,once,TRBJ2-2,.,TGTGCCAGCACCCCTAGACCTGGGGCCACCGGGGAGCTGTTTTTT,CASTPRPGATGELFF
TRBV7-2,few,TRBJ2-7,TRBD1,TGTGCCAGCAGCACGGCACCGGGACAGGGGTACGAGCAGTACTTC,CASSTAPGQGYEQYF
TRBV30,.,TRBJ1-6,.,TGTGCCTGGAGTCGGGAGGGGCTAGGCTATAATTCACCCCTCCACTTT,CAWSREGLGYNSPLHF
TRBV19,.,TRBJ2-7,TRBD1,TGTGCCAGTAGTATGGGACAGGGGGCCTACGAGCAGTACTTC,CASSMGQGAYEQYF
TRBV7-7,.,TRBJ1-1,.,TGTGCCAGCAGCTTAGCGGGGACATCCCCTGAAGCTTTCTTT,CASSLAGTSPEAFF
TRBV2,.,TRBJ2-7,.,TGTGCCAGCAGTGAAAACCTCCGGAGGGGTCTACAGGAGCAGTACTTC,CASSENLRRGLQEQYF
TRBV10-3,.,TRBJ1-2,.,TGTGCCATCAGTGAGTCCTCGAGACAGAAGAATGGCTACACCTTC,CAISESSRQKNGYTF